These 3 T cell receptor beta chains were all obtained from the same sample, sequenced in a study of CD8+ T cells in alopecia areata. In each case, RNA was isolated and then reverse transcribed into cDNA as the sequencing template. Assay: immunoSEQ multiplex PCR; the TCRdb copy retains only in-frame clones and omits some. The table includes fewer than 200,000 clones, 50% to 75% detected once. The sequences come from CD4+ T cells sorted from blood, collected at week 0. These receptors all stem from a human donor with alopecia areata.

V is TRBV7-2 and J is TRBJ1-2; D is perhaps TRBD1 (6 bases). CDR1 SGHTA and CDR2 FQGNSA come from the germline V gene. Trimming stripped 7 bases from V and 4 bases from J, with 16 bases between. CDR3 size: 14 residues. The CDR3 region has the DNA TGTGCCAGCACTCGGACGACAGGTGGCTATGGCTACACCTTC. Protein sequence: CASTRTTGGYGYTF.

This clone was counted between two and nine times. This chain's CDR3 is CSVGGNMGTEAFF. CDR3 DNA sequence: TGCAGCGTTGGGGGAAACATGGGCACTGAAGCTTTCTTT. The V gene is TRBV29-1, the J gene TRBJ1-1; no clear D gene. The CDR3 sequence is 13 residues long. The V gene's germline CDR1 is SQVTM and CDR2 ANQGSEA. Trimming cost V 4 bases and J 4 bases, with 13 bases left between them.

The CDR3 DNA is TGTGCCAGCAGGGAGGAGGCATGGTCGGATACGCAGTATTTT. This sequence encodes CASREEAWSDTQYF. The rearrangement joins TRBV6-1 to TRBJ2-3, with D perhaps matching TRBD2 (5 bases). The CDR3 runs 14 residues. Trimming took off 6 bases at V and 6 bases at J, with 16 bases between the two ends. Germline V gene sequence: CDR1 MNHNS, CDR2 SASEGT.